This TCR beta chain was sequenced in a study of cytomegalovirus exposure and HLA in healthy donors. Study-wide context: Among roughly 180 million T cells, an earlier analysis found 120 million or so unique TCR beta sequences. The study, taken as a whole, reports: The study dropped some indistinguishable V segments, TRBV6-2 and TRBV6-3 among them.

Investigators did not record CMV serostatus for this donor. Germline V lookup: CDR1 MNHEY, CDR2 SMNVEV (reference sequence). V shed 5 bases, J shed 7 bases, and the junction held 9 bases outside the gene matches. There are 15 residues in the CDR3. Turning to this clone: Its antigen is not identified.

Researchers ran the PCR with 60 Vbeta and 13 Jbeta primers. The table came from immunoSEQ multiplex PCR; TCRdb's copy has only in-frame clones and leaves some out. The profile shows roughly 100,000 clones, approximately 80% of them singletons. The chain carries TRBV27 and TRBJ2-1; 9 bases match TRBD2. The sequence derives from a human donor in good health. The sequenced sample consisted of PBMCs. CDR3: CASSGGAGGLNEQFF. As DNA, the CDR3 is TGTGCCAGCAGTGGGGGGGCGGGGGGGCTGAATGAGCAGTTCTTC.